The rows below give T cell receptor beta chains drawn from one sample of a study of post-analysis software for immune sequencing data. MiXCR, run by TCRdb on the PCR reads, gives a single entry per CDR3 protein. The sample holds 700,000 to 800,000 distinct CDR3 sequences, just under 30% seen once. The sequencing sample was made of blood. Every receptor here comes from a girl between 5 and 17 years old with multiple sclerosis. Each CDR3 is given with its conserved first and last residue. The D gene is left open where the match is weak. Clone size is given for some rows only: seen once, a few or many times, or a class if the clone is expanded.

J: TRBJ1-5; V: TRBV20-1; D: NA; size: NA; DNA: TGCAGTGCTGCAGGCAGACGACAGCCCCAGCATTTT; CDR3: CSAAGRRQPQHF
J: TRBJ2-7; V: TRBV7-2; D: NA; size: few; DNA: TGTGCCAGCAGCCCGTCCCGGACGTCGAGCTCCTACGAGCAGTACTTC; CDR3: CASSPSRTSSSYEQYF
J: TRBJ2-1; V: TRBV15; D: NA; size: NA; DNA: TGTGCCACCAGCAGAGATTCGTGGGGGGCCCATGAGCAGTTCTTC; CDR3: CATSRDSWGAHEQFF
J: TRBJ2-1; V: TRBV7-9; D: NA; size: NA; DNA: TGTGCCAGCAGCCCCCCTCAGGGGAATGAGCAGTTCTTC; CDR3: CASSPPQGNEQFF
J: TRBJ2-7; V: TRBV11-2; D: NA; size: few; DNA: TGTGCCAGCAGCTTAGGGCCCACACTCTACGAGCAGTACTTC; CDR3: CASSLGPTLYEQYF
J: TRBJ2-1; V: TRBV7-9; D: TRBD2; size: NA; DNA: TGTGCCGGCAGCTTATCCCCCGGGAGGGCCGTCTACAATGAGCAGTTCTTC; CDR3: CAGSLSPGRAVYNEQFF
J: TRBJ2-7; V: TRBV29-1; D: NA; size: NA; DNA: TGCAGCGCCCAGGGGTGGGGGCTCTCCTACGAGCAGTACTTC; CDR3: CSAQGWGLSYEQYF
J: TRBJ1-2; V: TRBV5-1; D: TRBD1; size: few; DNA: TGCGCCAGCAGCCCCACAGGGGGGTTGAACTATGGCTACACCTTC; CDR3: CASSPTGGLNYGYTF
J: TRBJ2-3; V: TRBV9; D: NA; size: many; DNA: TGTGCCAGCAGCGTAGCACTGGGGAGTACAGATACGCAGTATTTT; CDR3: CASSVALGSTDTQYF
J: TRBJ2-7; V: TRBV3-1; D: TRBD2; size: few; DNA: TGTGCCAGCAGGCACAGCGGGAGCGGCTACGAGCAGTACTTC; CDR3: CASRHSGSGYEQYF
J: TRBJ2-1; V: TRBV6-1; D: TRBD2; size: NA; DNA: TGTGCCAGCAGTAAAGCCGGGACTAGCGGGAGGAATGAGCAGTTCTTC; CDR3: CASSKAGTSGRNEQFF
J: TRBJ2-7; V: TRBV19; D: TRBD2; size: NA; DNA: TGTGCCAGTAGTGCCGACCGGGAGGATGAGCAGTACTTC; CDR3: CASSADREDEQYF
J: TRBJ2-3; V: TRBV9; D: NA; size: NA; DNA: TGTGCCAGCAGCGTGTGGCAGTCTAGCACAGATACGCAGTATTTT; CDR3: CASSVWQSSTDTQYF
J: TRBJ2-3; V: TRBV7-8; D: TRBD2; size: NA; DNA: TGTGCCAGCTTAAGGCGGGAGGCCCTGGGCCGCGCGGCGGATACGCAGTATTTT; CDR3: CASLRREALGRAADTQYF
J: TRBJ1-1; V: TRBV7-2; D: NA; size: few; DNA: TGTGCCAGCACCGCAGGACTGGGTAGGGGGGAAACTGAAGCTTTCTTT; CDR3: CASTAGLGRGETEAFF
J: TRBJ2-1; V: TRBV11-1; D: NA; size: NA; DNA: TGTGCCAGCAGCTTAGTGGGGAACCTATACAATGAGCAGTTCTTC; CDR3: CASSLVGNLYNEQFF
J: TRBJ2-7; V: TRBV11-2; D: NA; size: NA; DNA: TGTGCCAGCAGCTCGTCTATCGGAGGGGAGTACGAGCAGTACTTC; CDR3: CASSSSIGGEYEQYF
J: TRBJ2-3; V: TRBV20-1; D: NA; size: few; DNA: TGCAGTGCTGGCAAGACAGATACGCAGTATTTT; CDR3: CSAGKTDTQYF
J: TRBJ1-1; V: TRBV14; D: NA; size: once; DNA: TGTGCCAGTAGCCAAGGACCGACAGCGAACACTGAAGCTTTCTTT; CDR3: CASSQGPTANTEAFF
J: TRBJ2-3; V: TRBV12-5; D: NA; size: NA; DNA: TGTGCTAGTGGTTTGGTATGGTCAGATACGCAGTATTTT; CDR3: CASGLVWSDTQYF
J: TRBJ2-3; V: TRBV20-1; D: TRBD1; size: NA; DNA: TGCAGTGCTCAACCCCCGGGACAGGGGATCACAGATACGCAGTATTTT; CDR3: CSAQPPGQGITDTQYF
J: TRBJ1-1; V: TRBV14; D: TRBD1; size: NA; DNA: TGTGCCAGCAGCCAAGACCAGGGGGTGGACACTGAAGCTTTCTTT; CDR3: CASSQDQGVDTEAFF
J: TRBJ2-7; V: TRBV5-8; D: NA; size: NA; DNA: TGTGCCAGCAGTAGCACAGGGAAGGTGTACGAGCAGTACTTC; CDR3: CASSSTGKVYEQYF
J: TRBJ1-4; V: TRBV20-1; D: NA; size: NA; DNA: TGCAGTGCTAGTCATGGACATACCAATGAAAAACTGTTTTTT; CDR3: CSASHGHTNEKLFF
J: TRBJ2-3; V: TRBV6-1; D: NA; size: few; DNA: TGTGCCAGCAGTTCACGGCCCGCCCCAGATACGCAGTATTTT; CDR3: CASSSRPAPDTQYF
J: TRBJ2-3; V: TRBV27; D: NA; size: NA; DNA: TGTGCCAGCGGGAAGTACCATACGCAGTATTTT; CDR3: CASGKYHTQYF
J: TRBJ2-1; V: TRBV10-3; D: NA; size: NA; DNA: TGTGCCATCAGTGAGGGACACAATGACAATGAGCAGTTCTTC; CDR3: CAISEGHNDNEQFF
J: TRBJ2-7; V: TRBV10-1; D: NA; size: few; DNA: TGCGCCATCAAAGACAACCCTCGTCGCGAGCAGTACTTC; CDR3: CAIKDNPRREQYF
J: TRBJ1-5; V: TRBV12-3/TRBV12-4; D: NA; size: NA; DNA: TGTGCCAGCAGTTTGTCCAGGGTTGGGGGCAATCAGCCCCAGCATTTT; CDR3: CASSLSRVGGNQPQHF
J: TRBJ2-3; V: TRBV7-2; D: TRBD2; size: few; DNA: TGTGCCAGCAGGGGACTATCGGCAGATACGCAGTATTTT; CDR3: CASRGLSADTQYF
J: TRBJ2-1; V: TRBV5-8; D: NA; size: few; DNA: TGTGCCAGCAGCTTGGTCGGGGCTGAGCAGTTCTTC; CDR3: CASSLVGAEQFF
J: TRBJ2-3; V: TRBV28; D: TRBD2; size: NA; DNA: TGTGCCAGCAGTTTTCACAGCGGGGGAGATACGCAGTATTTT; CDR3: CASSFHSGGDTQYF
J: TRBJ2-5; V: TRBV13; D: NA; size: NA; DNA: TGTGCCAGCAGCCTTAATGCCCAGTGCGAGCGGGCCCACCAAGAGACCCAGTACTTC; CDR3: CASSLNAQCERAHQETQYF
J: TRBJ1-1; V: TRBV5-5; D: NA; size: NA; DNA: TGTGCCAGCAGGGGCCGGGACGGGAGGATGAACACTGAAGCTTTCTTT; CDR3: CASRGRDGRMNTEAFF